The clone carrying this T cell receptor (beta chain) occurred many times. Its antigen is unknown. Per germline, CDR1 SGHDN and CDR2 FVKESK. This CDR3 region has 18 residues. The V gene end was trimmed by 1 base and the J gene end by 4 bases; junction bases not matched to a gene: 14. The sample is drawn from a study of Graves' ophthalmopathy and Graves' hyperthyroidism. For the study at large: Sampling took place at initial diagnosis, with peripheral blood obtained before any treatment. Overall study results and limits: Among thyroid clonotypes expanded above 0.001 frequency, most also appeared in blood. As the model predicted ophthalmopathy progression, it achieved a sensitivity of 70% to 71% and a specificity of roughly 73%.

Ophthalmopathy cases showed moderate-to-severe activity, scoring CAS ≥3 and NOSPECS ≥4, with duration under 3 months. Amplified TCR beta CDR3 regions were obtained using RNA transcripts as template. Amplification began with first-round RT-PCR using HTBI primers, then second-round multiplex PCR was performed. TCRdb processed the multiplex PCR reads anew with MiXCR; each CDR3 protein has one entry. The sample has a few hundred thousand distinct CDR3 sequences, about 17% seen once. The source of this sequence is a woman between 18 and 30 years old with Graves' ophthalmopathy. Sequenced input: peripheral blood. The chain carries TRBV14 and TRBJ2-7; TRBD2 aligns across 9 bases. The CDR3 DNA is TGTGCCAGCAGCCAAGCAGGATCCGTCGGACTAGCGCATTACGAGCAGTACTTC. Translating gives CASSQAGSVGLAHYEQYF.